This TCR beta chain emerged from a study of cytomegalovirus exposure and HLA in healthy donors. Whole-study results and caveats: Associated with cytomegalovirus, according to the listing, were some 180 TCR beta chains. CMV antigen specificity was confirmed in vitro for a few CMV-associated chains. Across donors, most TCRs were seen rarely, yet some public ones were widespread. A later analysis found first-cohort TCR clusters tended to co-occur in the 120 validation repertoires.

This CDR3 is 14 amino acids long. Per germline, CDR1 MGHRA and CDR2 YSYEKL. V was clipped by 2 bases and J by 8 bases, with 13 bases between them. On this clone itself: Its antigen remains unidentified.

The data were produced by immunoSEQ multiplex PCR, yet TCRdb's version contains in-frame clones alone and is incomplete. The sample includes about 280,000 clones, 88% seen only once; the top ten take around 0.9%. The sequenced sample consisted of PBMCs. The J gene is TRBJ2-1, the V gene TRBV4-1; TRBD2 is a possible D gene (5 bases). The sequence came from a woman younger than 35 in good health and CMV-seronegative. The CDR3 nucleotides read TGCGCCAGCAGCCAAAAGCAGCTAGCCTATGAGCAGTTCTTC. It specifies CASSQKQLAYEQFF.